This T cell receptor (beta chain) appears in the sequencing data of a study of T cells in Graves' hyperthyroidism and ophthalmopathy. RNA transcripts served as the template for amplifying TCR beta CDR3 regions. TCR CDR3 underwent first-round RT-PCR with the HTBI primer set. TCRdb re-analysed the multiplex PCR reads in MiXCR, keeping a single row per CDR3 protein. The sample yields under 300,000 distinct CDR3 sequences, 15% seen once. This clonotype was detected a few times. Patients aged 18 to 65 had newly diagnosed hyperthyroidism that had lasted under 2 months. V was clipped by 3 bases and J by 9 bases, with 18 bases between them. The CDR3 extends over 15 amino acids. Germline V gives CDR1 SGHTA, CDR2 FQGNSA.

The receptor comes from a woman between 45 and 65 years old with Graves' hyperthyroidism that later progressed to Graves' ophthalmopathy. Sequencing was carried out using blood. This sequence joins TRBV7-2 and TRBJ2-1; a weak D match, TRBD2 (6 bases). CDR3 sequence: CASSFSPGGLVEQFF. DNA of the CDR3: TGTGCCAGCAGCTTTTCCCCCGGAGGGCTGGTTGAGCAGTTCTTC.